The clone carrying this TCR beta chain was seen at least ten times. The source of the sample is a study of low-dose radiotherapy and immunotherapy resistance in tumors. Study background: Radiation delivery to Cohort 1 consisted of 0.5 Gy per fraction every 2 weeks, summing to 6.5 Gy. In Cohort 2, 1 Gy per fraction was delivered every two weeks, for a total of 13 Gy over 26 weeks.

Specified time point: after trial treatment. Treatment reported: LDRT plus nivolumab, ipilimumab, low-dose cyclophosphamide and aspirin (RACIN trial). Low-dose radiotherapy and low-dose cyclophosphamide, together with aspirin, ipilimumab and nivolumab, were given to donors. This CDR3 is 15 amino acids long. Germline V gives CDR1 SGHRS, CDR2 YFSETQ. J lost 3 bases, V lost 4 bases, and 6 bases had no gene match. Alpha- and beta-chain coverage of first-strand cDNA came from TRAV- and TRBV-specific primers. TCRs underwent 15 to 20 PCR cycles of amplification with a constant-region primer and V-primer adapter. In vitro transcription served to amplify the mRNA that had been isolated. Via MiXCR, TCRdb re-called the reads, giving one row per CDR3 protein. The table shows more than 50,000 distinct CDR3 sequences, with roughly 23% occurring only once.

This specimen was PBMCs, taken after low-dose radiotherapy plus immunotherapy. This rearrangement joins TRBV5-1 to TRBJ1-4, with TRBD1 matching over 7 bases. The sequence was obtained from a male donor with prostate cancer. The CDR3: CASSATGQPNEKLFF. CDR3 nucleotides: TGCGCCAGCAGCGCTACGGGACAGCCTAATGAAAAACTGTTTTTT. Variable domain in full (rest from reference TRBV5-1 and TRBJ1-4): KAGVTQTPRYLIKTRGQQVTLSCSPISGHRSVSWYQQTPGQGLQFLFEYFSETQRNKGNFPGRFSGRQFSNSRSEMNVSTLELGDSALYLCASSATGQPNEKLFFGSGTQLSVL.